This T cell receptor (beta chain) was observed in a study of blood T cell repertoires in COVID-19. Study-wide context: Spain, Italy and the United States supplied samples that represented acute and convalescent COVID-19.

V lost 1 base to trimming and J lost 1 base; unmatched junction nucleotides: 13. Germline V gene lookup returns CDR1 LNHNV and CDR2 YYDKDF (reference sequence). The CDR3 contains 19 residues. Source study methods: The assay estimated nucleated cells by amplifying reference gene primers. Here immunoSEQ multiplex PCR was the method, and the copy in TCRdb shows in-frame clones only, minus some. The V and J calls and clone size come from that table; D and trimming were worked out from the DNA. The table includes 90,000 to 140,000 clones, 65% to 80% detected once. Sequences were obtained from peripheral blood. The chain employs TRBV15 and TRBJ2-4, with TRBD1 matching over 7 bases. This sequence was found in a woman between 70 and 85 years old with acute or convalescent COVID-19. The CDR3 region is CATSRVRAGGRFAKNIQYF. The DNA for the CDR3 is TGTGCCACCAGCAGAGTCCGGGCAGGGGGTCGGTTTGCCAAAAACATTCAGTACTTC.